This paragraph covers one TCR beta chain sequence. This sample was included in a study of blood T cell repertoires in COVID-19. About the research overall: The study drew acute and convalescent COVID-19 samples from the United States, Italy and Spain. T cells, B-cell-depleted T cells, or PBMCs supplied cDNA or gDNA.

Libraries were prepared by immunoSEQ multiplex PCR; TCRdb keeps only in-frame clonotypes and omits some of them. In the table there are 400,000 to 450,000 clones, around 89% of which are singletons. The CDR3 runs 14 residues. The germline V gene encodes CDR1 SGHTA and CDR2 FQGTGA. V dropped 5 bases and J dropped 5 bases, with 14 bases sitting between them. The sample consisted of peripheral blood. The chain carries TRBV7-3 and TRBJ2-3; no clear D gene. This sequence was found in a woman in her forties or fifties with COVID-19, enrolled during active disease. CDR3 in amino acids: CASSHTDTGDTQYF. The CDR3 DNA is TGTGCCAGCAGCCATACCGACACCGGAGATACGCAGTATTTT. The complete variable domain, with remaining parts taken from reference TRBV7-3 and TRBJ2-3, reads GAGVSQTPSNKVTEKGKYVELRCDPISGHTALYWYRQSLGQGPEFLIYFQGTGAADDSGLPNDRFFAVRPEGSVSTLKIQRTERGDSAVYLCASSHTDTGDTQYFGPGTRLTVL.